This entry describes one T cell receptor beta chain. Antigen unknown. This sample was taken from a study of beta chain features in type 1 diabetes. Study-wide findings and caveats: In the patient group, naive, central memory and Treg TCRB repertoires seemed more alike than in the healthy donor group. Lower insertion and higher deletion counts appeared at VDJ junctions in type 1 diabetes patients.

Blood was drawn once from each donor into heparinised tubes. The draws averaged roughly 120 mL. This CDR3 contains 13 residues. Trimming cost V 2 bases and J 1 base, with 5 bases left between them. The germline V gene encodes CDR1 SGHVS and CDR2 FQNEAQ. Since all of the isolated RNA was reverse transcribed, expressed TCRB transcripts were what got sequenced. Sequencing was performed with immunoSEQ multiplex PCR; in TCRdb, only in-frame clones are kept and a portion is missing. In the table there are roughly 150,000 clones, 7% to 10% of which are singletons. The sequenced sample consisted of central memory CD4+ T cells from blood. This clonotype was obtained from a woman aged 18-29 years in good health. V is TRBV7-8 and J is TRBJ1-1; D uncertain. The CDR3 nucleotides are TGTGCCAGCAGCTTAACAGAGAACACTGAAGCTTTCTTT. It codes for CASSLTENTEAFF. Combining the CDR3 with reference TRBV7-8 and TRBJ1-1 gives the whole variable domain GAGVSQSPRYKVAKRGQDVALRCDPISGHVSLFWYQQALGQGPEFLTYFQNEAQLDKSGLPSDRFFAERPEGSVSTLKIQRTQQEDSAVYLCASSLTENTEAFFGQGTRLTVV.